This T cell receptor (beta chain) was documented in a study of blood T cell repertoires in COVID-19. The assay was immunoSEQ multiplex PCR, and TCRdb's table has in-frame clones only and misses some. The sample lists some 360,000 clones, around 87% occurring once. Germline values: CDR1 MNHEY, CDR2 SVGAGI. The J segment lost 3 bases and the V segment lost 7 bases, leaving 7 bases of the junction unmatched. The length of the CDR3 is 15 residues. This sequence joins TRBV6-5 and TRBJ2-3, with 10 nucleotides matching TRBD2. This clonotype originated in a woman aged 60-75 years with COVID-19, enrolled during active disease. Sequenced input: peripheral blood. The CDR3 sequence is CASTKAGGRTDTQYF. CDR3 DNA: TGTGCCAGCACAAAAGCGGGGGGGCGGACAGATACGCAGTATTTT.